One sample yielded the 27 T cell receptor beta chains listed below, sequenced in a study of blood T cell repertoires in COVID-19. Profiling relied on immunoSEQ multiplex PCR, and the TCRdb table lists in-frame clones only, not all of them. The sample has some 48,000 clones, 70% to 85% seen once. Material: peripheral blood. The receptors shown here come from a human donor in a cohort sampled during active COVID-19.

The chain employs TRBV28 and TRBJ1-2; 9 positions agree with TRBD1. CDR1 MDHEN and CDR2 SYDVKM come from the germline V gene. J was trimmed by 8 bases and V by 3 bases; bases with no gene match: 7. This CDR3 has 14 residues. The CDR3 is CASSLVLGQGGYTF. The CDR3 nucleotides are TGTGCCAGCAGTTTGGTTCTGGGACAGGGCGGCTACACCTTC.

The chain combines TRBV11-2 with TRBJ2-1, with D unresolved. Trimming left V 1 base short and J 1 base short, with 8 bases between. Germline V lookup: CDR1 SGHAT, CDR2 FQNNGV. This CDR3 is 15 amino acids long. As DNA, the CDR3 is TGTGCCAGCAGCTTAGGGGTGGAGTCCTACAATGAGCAGTTCTTC. Amino acid sequence: CASSLGVESYNEQFF.

CDR3: CASTWTALEGEQYF. The CDR3 bases are TGCGCCAGCACCTGGACAGCCCTTGAGGGGGAGCAGTACTTC. V usage is TRBV5-1 and J usage is TRBJ2-7; TRBD1 is a possible D gene (6 bases). The CDR3 totals 14 residues. Germline lookup yields CDR1 SGHRS and CDR2 YFSETQ. V was pared by 6 bases and J by 7 bases, with 20 bases between.

The chain recombines TRBV6-2 or TRBV6-3 with TRBJ1-6, with 8 bases aligning to TRBD1. Germline loops: CDR1 MNHEY, CDR2 SVGEGT. V gave up 4 bases and J gave up 11 bases; unmatched junction bases: 10. The CDR3 is 15 residues long. CDR3 nucleotide sequence: TGTGCCAGCAGTTCCTCCGACAGGGGAGGGGCACCCCTCCACTTT. Translating gives CASSSSDRGGAPLHF.

This chain links TRBV3-1 (or the pseudogene TRBV3-2) with TRBJ1-5; 10 bases line up with TRBD1. The CDR3 covers 15 residues. The germline CDR1 and CDR2 sequences are LGHDT and YNNKEL (reference sequence). Trimming removed 0 bases from V and 8 bases from J; junction bases left unmatched: 4. The DNA of the CDR3 is TGTGCCAGCAGCCAAGAGACAGGGGGCAGGAAGCCCCAGCATTTT. Translating gives CASSQETGGRKPQHF.

The chain employs TRBV25-1 and TRBJ1-1; 7 nucleotides line up with TRBD1. J lost 7 bases, V lost 4 bases, and 3 bases had no gene match. There are 12 residues in the CDR3. CDR1 and CDR2 from the germline V gene are MGHDK and SYGVNS. CDR3 sequence (DNA): TGTGCCAGCAGTGGACAGGGAAATGAAGCTTTCTTT. Encoded protein: CASSGQGNEAFF.

V is TRBV24-1 and J is TRBJ2-5; the D is unclear. Germline CDR1 is KGHDR and CDR2 is SFDVKD. The length of the CDR3 is 12 residues. The V and J ends lost 2 bases and 3 bases respectively, with 3 bases between them. The CDR3 bases are TGTGCCACCAGTGATTACAAAGAGACCCAGTACTTC. Its protein is CATSDYKETQYF.

The rearrangement joins TRBV28 to TRBJ2-3, with TRBD2 identical over 12 bases. Germline V lookup: CDR1 MDHEN, CDR2 SYDVKM. The length of the CDR3 is 14 residues. The J segment lost 6 bases and the V segment lost 10 bases, leaving 8 bases of the junction unmatched. In DNA form, the CDR3 reads TGTGCCACCACACTAGCGGGAGGCTGGGATACGCAGTATTTT. Encoded protein: CATTLAGGWDTQYF.

The chain joins TRBV6-5 to TRBJ2-3, with D possibly being TRBD1 (6 bases). This CDR3 spans 14 amino acids. Germline-derived CDR1 and CDR2 are MNHEY and SVGAGI. Trimming cost V 2 bases and J 1 base, with 7 bases left between them. CDR3 nucleotide sequence: TGTGCCAGCAGTTACAAGGGGGGCACAGATACGCAGTATTTT. It codes for CASSYKGGTDTQYF.

CDR3 coding DNA: TGTGCCAGCAGCCAAGATAAGGGCGGCAGGGCTCAGAGAGGCTACACCTTC. Translation: CASSQDKGGRAQRGYTF. V usage is TRBV3-1 (or the pseudogene TRBV3-2) and J usage is TRBJ1-2; weak D call: TRBD1 (5 bases). The CDR3 has 17 residues. V shed 0 bases and J shed 8 bases, with 22 bases lying between them. Germline CDR1 reads LGHDT; CDR2 reads YNNKEL (reference sequence).

The CDR3 protein is CASRGQGEKTGSFNYNEQFF. The CDR3 DNA reads as TGTGCCAGCAGGGGACAGGGGGAAAAAACCGGGAGCTTCAATTACAATGAGCAGTTCTTC. The chain joins TRBV14 to TRBJ2-1; TRBD1 aligns across 11 bases. Unmatched junction bases numbered 20, after V lost 6 bases and J lost 4 bases. Germline V gene lookup returns CDR1 SGHDN and CDR2 FVKESK. The CDR3 is 20 residues long.

The genes are TRBV6-1 and TRBJ1-5, with a possible D match to TRBD1 (5 bases). This CDR3 region has 13 residues. CDR1 is MNHNS, CDR2 SASEGT, per germline. Trimming took 5 bases from V and 6 from J, leaving 11 bases between them. The CDR3 here is CASSYAGGQPQHF. DNA of the CDR3: TGTGCCAGCAGTTATGCCGGGGGTCAGCCCCAGCATTTT.

The chain links TRBV21-1 to TRBJ1-1. TRBV21-1 has pseudogene status. The CDR3 runs 14 residues. This chain's CDR3 is CASSKIPVYTEAFF. The CDR3 nucleotides are TGTGCCAGCAGCAAAATTCCGGTTTACACTGAAGCTTTCTTT.

The chain recombines TRBV28 with TRBJ1-2, with D perhaps matching TRBD1 (6 bases). Germline CDR1 reads MDHEN; CDR2 reads SYDVKM. V gave up 3 bases and J gave up 7 bases, with 9 bases separating them. CDR3 length equals 12 residues. The CDR3: CASSLATGGYTF. In nucleotides, the CDR3 is TGTGCCAGCAGTTTGGCGACAGGTGGCTACACCTTC.

The V gene is TRBV7-2, the J gene TRBJ2-5; 9 bases line up with TRBD1. With V trimmed by 5 bases and J by 5 bases, 9 bases remained unmatched. The germline V gene encodes CDR1 SGHTA and CDR2 FQGNSA. CDR3 length equals 15 residues. CDR3 sequence reads: CASSLRPDRGETQYF. The CDR3 DNA reads as TGTGCCAGCAGCCTCCGACCTGACAGGGGGGAGACCCAGTACTTC. Combining the CDR3 with reference TRBV7-2 and TRBJ2-5 gives the whole variable domain GAGVSQSPSNKVTEKGKDVELRCDPISGHTALYWYRQSLGQGLEFLIYFQGNSAPDKSGLPSDRFSAERTGGSVSTLTIQRTQQEDSAVYLCASSLRPDRGETQYFGPGTRLLVL.

This clone was picked up one time. V usage is TRBV4-3 and J usage is TRBJ2-2; D gene ambiguous. V was shortened by 0 bases and J by 4 bases, with 6 bases between the two germline ends. Germline V gene lookup returns CDR1 LGHNA and CDR2 YSLEER. The CDR3 extends over 14 amino acids. CDR3 DNA: TGCGCCAGCAGCCAAGAGGCAAGCACCGGGGAGCTGTTTTTT. Its protein is CASSQEASTGELFF.

The chain combines TRBV12-3 or TRBV12-4 with TRBJ1-6; D is undetermined. The germline V and J ends were trimmed by 3 bases and 10 bases, with 7 bases remaining between them. The CDR3 runs 12 residues. The DNA of the CDR3 is TGTGCCAGCAGTTTTCGGGAATCACCCCTCCACTTT. Protein: CASSFRESPLHF.

This clone turned up a few times. V is TRBV11-2 and J is TRBJ2-1, with 10 bases aligning to TRBD2. The CDR3 has 17 residues. The trim removed 1 base at V and 5 bases at J, leaving 8 bases unmatched. The germline gives CDR1 SGHAT, CDR2 FQNNGV. CDR3 sequence: CASSLASGRGVHNEQFF. The CDR3 region has the DNA TGTGCCAGCAGCTTAGCGAGCGGGAGGGGAGTTCACAATGAGCAGTTCTTC.

This clone was seen only a few times. This chain uses TRBV24-1 with TRBJ1-6; tentative D call: TRBD1 (6 bases). This CDR3 region has 14 residues. Germline V gives CDR1 KGHDR, CDR2 SFDVKD. The V and J ends lost 7 bases and 8 bases respectively, with 14 bases between them. The DNA of the CDR3 is TGTGCCACCAGGGACAGTTATAAGGATTCACCCCTCCACTTT. It is translated as CATRDSYKDSPLHF.

J is TRBJ1-5 and V is TRBV5-1, with 7 bases lining up with TRBD1. Germline V gives CDR1 SGHRS, CDR2 YFSETQ. The CDR3 is 16 residues long. With V trimmed by 4 bases and J by 1 base, 8 bases remained unmatched. The CDR3 region has the DNA TGCGCCAGCAGCCCAGGACAGGTCTCAAGCAATCAGCCCCAGCATTTT. Encoded protein: CASSPGQVSSNQPQHF.

The chain links TRBV5-4 to TRBJ2-5; weak D call: TRBD1 (6 bases). V lost 2 bases to trimming and J lost 4 bases, with 15 bases between them. The CDR3 runs to 15 residues. Germline V gives CDR1 SGHNT, CDR2 YYREEE (reference sequence). The CDR3 reads CASSLSGKGGETQYF. The CDR3 DNA sequence: TGTGCCAGCAGCTTATCGGGAAAAGGGGGAGAGACCCAGTACTTC.

The chain's CDR3 is CASSSTWGGGNTGELFF. The DNA for the CDR3 is TGTGCCAGCAGCTCGACGTGGGGAGGGGGGAACACCGGGGAGCTGTTTTTT. This rearrangement joins TRBV7-2 to TRBJ2-2; possible D gene TRBD2, 7 bases. The length of the CDR3 is 17 residues. V was pared by 4 bases and J by 1 base, with 16 bases between. Germline-derived CDR1 and CDR2 are SGHTA and FQGNSA.

The V call is TRBV6-2 or TRBV6-3, the J call TRBJ2-5; 8 bases are shared with TRBD2. The CDR3 loop spans 16 amino acids. CDR1 MNHEY and CDR2 SVGEGT come from the germline V gene. J lost 4 bases, V lost 4 bases, and 11 bases had no gene match. The CDR3 sequence: CASSFPSGSSPETQYF. In nucleotides, the CDR3 is TGTGCCAGCAGTTTCCCGAGCGGGAGCTCCCCAGAGACCCAGTACTTC.

V is TRBV7-3 and J is TRBJ2-1; D is possibly TRBD1 (5 bases). V shed 5 bases and J shed 4 bases, with 9 bases lying between them. This CDR3 contains 13 residues. CDR1 and CDR2 (germline): SGHTA, FQGTGA. The CDR3 is CASSPTVYNEQFF. CDR3 bases: TGTGCCAGCAGCCCGACAGTTTACAATGAGCAGTTCTTC.

This clone came up a few times. The chain combines TRBV9 with TRBJ1-4; D may be TRBD1 (5 bases). The CDR3 loop spans 15 amino acids. CDR1 is SGDLS and CDR2 is YYNGEE in the germline V gene. V was cut by 4 bases and J by 8 bases, with 18 bases left in between. The CDR3 spells CASSPVGGTGEKLFF. DNA for the CDR3: TGTGCCAGCAGCCCAGTGGGGGGGACGGGCGAAAAACTGTTTTTT.

The CDR3: CASSPGGRTDTQYF. The CDR3 region has the DNA TGTGCCAGCTCACCTGGCGGGAGAACAGATACGCAGTATTTT. The chain links TRBV18 to TRBJ2-3, with 7 nucleotides matching TRBD2. The germline CDR1 and CDR2 sequences are KGHSH and LQKENI. The CDR3 has 14 amino acids. The V and J ends lost 3 bases and 3 bases, in that order; junction bases with no gene match: 3. Variable domain in full (rest from reference TRBV18 and TRBJ2-3): NAGVMQNPRHLVRRRGQEARLRCSPMKGHSHVYWYRQLPEEGLKFMVYLQKENIIDESGMPKERFSAEFPKEGPSILRIQQVVRGDSAAYFCASSPGGRTDTQYFGPGTRLTVL.

The CDR3 is CASIWDSSYNEQFF. Here the CDR3 DNA reads TGTGCCAGCATATGGGACAGCTCCTACAATGAGCAGTTCTTC. The gene calls are TRBV2 and TRBJ2-1; 7 bases align to TRBD1. V lost 7 bases, J lost 0 bases, and 3 bases stayed unmatched. Germline V gives CDR1 SNHLY, CDR2 FYNNEI. The CDR3 spans 14 residues. Together with reference TRBV2 and TRBJ2-1, the CDR3 gives the full variable domain: EPEVTQTPSHQVTQMGQEVILRCVPISNHLYFYWYRQILGQKVEFLVSFYNNEISEKSEIFDDQFSVERPDGSNFTLKIRSTKLEDSAMYFCASIWDSSYNEQFFGPGTRLTVL.